This TCR beta chain comes out of a study of T cell repertoires in cytomegalovirus infection. MiXCR, applied by TCRdb to the reads, yields one record per CDR3 protein. The sample lists under 850,000 distinct CDR3 sequences; 30% to 35% were seen once. A note on this clonotype: The antigen remains unidentified.

Germline assignment: CDR1 MNHEY and CDR2 SVGEGT. The CDR3 length is 15 residues. J gave up 5 bases and V 5 bases, and 6 bases lay outside the gene matches. This material consisted of cultured PBMCs, taken from culture after CMV antigen stimulation. The chain joins TRBV6-2 or TRBV6-3 to TRBJ2-1, with 10 nucleotides matching TRBD2. This receptor was identified in a human donor in good health (CMV status not recorded). Some clones in this sample may be carry-over from other donors' samples. This CDR3 reads CASSRTSGDHNEQFF. The DNA of the CDR3 is TGTGCCAGCAGTCGTACTAGCGGGGACCACAATGAGCAGTTCTTC.